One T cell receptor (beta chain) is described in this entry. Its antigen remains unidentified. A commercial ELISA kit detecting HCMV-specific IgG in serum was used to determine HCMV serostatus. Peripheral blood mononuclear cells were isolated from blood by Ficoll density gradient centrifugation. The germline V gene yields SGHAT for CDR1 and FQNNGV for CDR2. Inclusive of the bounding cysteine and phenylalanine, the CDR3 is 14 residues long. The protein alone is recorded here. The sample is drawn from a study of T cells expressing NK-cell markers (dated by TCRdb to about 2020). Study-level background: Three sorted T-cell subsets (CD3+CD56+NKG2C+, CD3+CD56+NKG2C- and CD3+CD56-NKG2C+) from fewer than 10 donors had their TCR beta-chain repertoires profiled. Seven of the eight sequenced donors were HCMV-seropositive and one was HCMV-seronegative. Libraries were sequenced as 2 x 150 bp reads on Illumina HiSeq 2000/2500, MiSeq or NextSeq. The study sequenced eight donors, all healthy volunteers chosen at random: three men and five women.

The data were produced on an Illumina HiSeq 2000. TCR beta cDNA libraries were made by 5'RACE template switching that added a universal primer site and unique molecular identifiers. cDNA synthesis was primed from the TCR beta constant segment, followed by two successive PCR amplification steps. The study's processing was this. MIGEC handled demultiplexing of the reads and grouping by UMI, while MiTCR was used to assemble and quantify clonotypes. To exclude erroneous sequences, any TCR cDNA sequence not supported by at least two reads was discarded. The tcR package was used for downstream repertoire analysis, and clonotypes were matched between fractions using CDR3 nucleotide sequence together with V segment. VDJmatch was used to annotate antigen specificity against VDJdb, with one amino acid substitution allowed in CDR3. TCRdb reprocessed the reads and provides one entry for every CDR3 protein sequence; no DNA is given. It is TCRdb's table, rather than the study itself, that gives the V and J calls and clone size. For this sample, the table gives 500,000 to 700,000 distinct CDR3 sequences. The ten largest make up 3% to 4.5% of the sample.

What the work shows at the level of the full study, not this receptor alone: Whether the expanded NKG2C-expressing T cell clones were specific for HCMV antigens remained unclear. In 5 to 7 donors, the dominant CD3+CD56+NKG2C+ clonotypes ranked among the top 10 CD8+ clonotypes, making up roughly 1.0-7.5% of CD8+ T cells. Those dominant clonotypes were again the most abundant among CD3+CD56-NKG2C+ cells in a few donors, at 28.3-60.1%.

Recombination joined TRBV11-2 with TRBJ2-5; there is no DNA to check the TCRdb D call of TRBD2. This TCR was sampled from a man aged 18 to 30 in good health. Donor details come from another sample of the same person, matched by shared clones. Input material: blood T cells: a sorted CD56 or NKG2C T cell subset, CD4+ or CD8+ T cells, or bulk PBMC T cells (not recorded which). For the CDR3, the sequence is CASSIGPGKETQYF.